The 9 T cell receptor beta chains below were found in one sample sequenced in a study of T-cell memory formation after mild COVID-19. TCRdb analysed the 5' RACE reads with MiXCR anew, one entry per CDR3 protein. The table shows just under 350,000 distinct CDR3 sequences, with around 13% occurring only once. The sample was PBMCs or a T cell subset sorted from them (not recorded which). Source of these receptors: a man younger than 35 who had mild COVID-19 (a few samples of this study predate the infection). Cell type and time point are not known.

This clonotype was recorded a few times. The rearrangement joins TRBV24-1 to TRBJ2-2; 8 bases map to TRBD2. The V and J ends lost 4 bases and 0 bases, in that order; junction bases with no gene match: 0. CDR1 KGHDR and CDR2 SFDVKD come from the germline V gene. The CDR3 is made up of 15 amino acids. CDR3 DNA: TGTGCCACCAGTGAAGCGGGGGCGAACACCGGGGAGCTGTTTTTT. Translation gives CATSEAGANTGELFF.

This clonotype occurred a few times. As DNA, the CDR3 is TGTGCCAGCAGTGCTGAGGACAGGGGGCTTAGGAACTACGAGCAGTACGTC. It encodes CASSAEDRGLRNYEQYV. The chain combines TRBV2 with TRBJ2-7, with TRBD1 matching 11 bases. CDR1 and CDR2 (germline): SNHLY, FYNNEI. The CDR3 extends over 17 amino acids. J gave up 3 bases and V 4 bases, and 11 bases lay outside the gene matches.

CDR3 in DNA: TGTGCCAGCAGCCCAGCGGCAGGGGTCGACACTGAAGCTTTCTTT. This translates into CASSPAAGVDTEAFF. The chain couples TRBV9 to TRBJ1-1, with a tentative D call TRBD1 (6 bases). This CDR3 comprises 15 residues. Germline V gene lookup returns CDR1 SGDLS and CDR2 YYNGEE. Trimming removed 4 bases from V and 3 bases from J, with 16 bases in between.

This clonotype was seen more than once but under ten times. The gene calls are TRBV5-6 and TRBJ2-6; the match to TRBD1 covers 7 bases. Germline V gene data show CDR1 as SGHDT and CDR2 as YYEEEE. J was trimmed by 9 bases and V by 3 bases; bases with no gene match: 6. The CDR3 sequence is 14 residues long. In nucleotides, the CDR3 is TGTGCCAGCAGCTCCGGGACAGAGTTCAACGTCCTGACTTTC. Translated: CASSSGTEFNVLTF.

This clonotype was counted only a few times. This chain joins TRBV14 and TRBJ2-3, with D perhaps given as TRBD1 or TRBD2 (5 bases each). V gave up 4 bases and J gave up 4 bases, with 15 bases separating them. The CDR3 consists of 15 residues. CDR1 is SGHDN and CDR2 is FVKESK in the germline V gene. As DNA, the CDR3 is TGTGCCAGCAGCCGCCGGGACCTACGTGCAGATACGCAGTATTTT. Its protein product is CASSRRDLRADTQYF.

The chain carries TRBV9 and TRBJ2-3; 9 bases line up with TRBD1. Germline V CDR1 and CDR2: SGDLS, YYNGEE. The CDR3 is 19 residues long. V was clipped by 0 bases and J by 6 bases; unmatched bases: 17. The CDR3 DNA reads TGTGCCAGCAGCGTAGGTTACAGGGGGCGCGACGGAGAACATGATACGCAGTATTTT. This codes for CASSVGYRGRDGEHDTQYF.

The rearrangement joins TRBV4-2 to TRBJ1-4; TRBD1 might be the D (5 bases). Between the trimmed V and J ends, which lost 0 bases and 2 bases, there was a span of 10 bases. CDR3 length: 16 amino acids. The germline V gene encodes CDR1 LGHNA and CDR2 YNFKEQ. Here the CDR3 reads CASSQDLGETNEKLFF. In nucleotides, the CDR3 is TGTGCCAGCAGCCAAGATTTGGGGGAGACTAATGAAAAACTGTTTTTT.

The chain joins TRBV2 to TRBJ2-1; weak D call: TRBD2 (5 bases). The V gene lost 1 base and the J gene lost 3 bases, with 10 bases spanning the gap. CDR1 and CDR2 (germline): SNHLY, FYNNEI. This CDR3 has 15 amino acids. The CDR3: CASSEGTGLYNEQFF. The CDR3 coding sequence is TGTGCCAGCAGTGAAGGGACTGGACTCTACAATGAGCAGTTCTTC.

The V gene is TRBV7-9, the J gene TRBJ2-3; 12 positions agree with TRBD1. In germline, CDR1 is SEHNR, CDR2 FQNEAQ (reference sequence). CDR3 length: 16 amino acids. Losses at the gene ends were 5 bases for V and 4 bases for J; bases not matched to a gene: 7. The CDR3 spells CASSLWDRGLADTQYF. The CDR3 DNA is TGTGCCAGCAGCCTATGGGACAGGGGGCTTGCAGATACGCAGTATTTT.